One sample yielded the 25 T cell receptor beta chains listed below, sequenced in a study of blood T cell repertoires in COVID-19. Here immunoSEQ multiplex PCR was the method, and the copy in TCRdb shows in-frame clones only, minus some. This table has roughly 150,000 clones, roughly 88% appearing once. The specimen sequenced was peripheral blood. These receptors originate from a woman aged 45 to 65 in a cohort sampled during active or convalescent COVID-19.

The chain has TRBV11-3 and TRBJ2-7; 9 nucleotides line up with TRBD2. Trimming cost V 4 bases and J 7 bases; bases outside gene matches: 2. There are 12 residues in the CDR3. CDR1 SGHNT and CDR2 YENEEA come from the germline V gene. The CDR3 is CASSSAGGEQYF. The CDR3 DNA sequence: TGTGCCAGCAGCTCGGCGGGGGGGGAGCAGTACTTC.

The rearrangement uses TRBV3-1 (or the pseudogene TRBV3-2) and TRBJ1-3, with D unresolved. The ends were cut back, 1 base at V and 0 bases at J, with 10 bases in the middle. The CDR3 spans 16 residues. The V gene's germline CDR1 is LGHDT and CDR2 YNNKEL (reference sequence). The CDR3 DNA is TGTGCCAGCAGCCAAGGTTCCAGGTCCTCTGGAAACACCATATATTTT. Translation gives CASSQGSRSSGNTIYF.

The CDR3 bases are TGTGCCAGCAGGTCGGGGTCAGAAGAGACCCAGTACTTC. Encoded protein: CASRSGSEETQYF. This chain links TRBV19 with TRBJ2-5; D is possibly TRBD2 (5 bases). The CDR3 has 13 amino acids. In germline, CDR1 is LNHDA, CDR2 SQIVND (reference sequence). V was cut by 9 bases and J by 3 bases, with 14 bases left in between.

V gene TRBV7-9 combines with J gene TRBJ2-5, with 15 positions matching TRBD2. CDR1 and CDR2 from the germline V gene are SEHNR and FQNEAQ (reference sequence). V trimming: 5 bases; J trimming: 2 bases; junction bases outside the gene matches: 3. The CDR3 totals 16 residues. The CDR3 DNA reads TGTGCCAGCAGCCCGGGACTAGCGGGGGGTCAAGAGACCCAGTACTTC. Encoded protein: CASSPGLAGGQETQYF.

V and J are TRBV13 and TRBJ2-2; 7 bases are shared with TRBD2. The J segment lost 3 bases and the V segment lost 6 bases, leaving 4 bases of the junction unmatched. The CDR3 contains 14 residues. Per the germline V gene, CDR1 is PRHDT and CDR2 is FYEKMQ (reference sequence). CDR3 residues: CASSAGRDTGELFF. Here the CDR3 DNA reads TGTGCCAGCAGTGCAGGGAGGGACACCGGGGAGCTGTTTTTT.

The count of this clone is one. The chain employs TRBV14 and TRBJ2-2; tentatively, D is TRBD1 (5 bases). The V end was cut by 4 bases, the J end by 0 bases, with 9 bases between. This CDR3 comprises 15 residues. Per the germline V gene, CDR1 is SGHDN and CDR2 is FVKESK. The chain's CDR3 is CASSLRQSNTGELFF. The CDR3, as DNA: TGTGCCAGCAGCCTTAGACAGTCGAACACCGGGGAGCTGTTTTTT.

The V gene is TRBV19, the J gene TRBJ1-5, with D possibly matching TRBD1 (5 bases). Trimming cost V 6 bases and J 0 bases, with 9 bases left between them. The germline CDR1 and CDR2 sequences are LNHDA and SQIVND (reference sequence). The CDR3 length is 14 residues. CDR3 sequence: CASSPQGSNQPQHF. DNA of the CDR3: TGTGCCAGTAGCCCCCAGGGTAGCAATCAGCCCCAGCATTTT. Full variable domain (remainder filled in from reference TRBV19 and TRBJ1-5): DGGITQSPKYLFRKEGQNVTLSCEQNLNHDAMYWYRQDPGQGLRLIYYSQIVNDFQKGDIAEGYSVSREKKESFPLTVTSAQKNPTAFYLCASSPQGSNQPQHFGDGTRLSIL.

The V and J genes are TRBV5-5 and TRBJ2-7; 11 bases line up with TRBD1. The J segment lost 6 bases and the V segment lost 4 bases, leaving 6 bases of the junction unmatched. This CDR3 comprises 14 residues. The germline CDR1 and CDR2 sequences are SGHKS and YYEKEE (reference sequence). CDR3 sequence reads: CASSTDRGPLEQYF. As DNA, the CDR3 is TGTGCCAGCAGCACGGACAGGGGGCCCCTCGAGCAGTACTTC.

The rearrangement uses TRBV27 and TRBJ1-1; 7 positions match TRBD1. Trimming removed 6 bases from V and 1 base from J; junction bases left unmatched: 11. CDR1 is MNHEY and CDR2 is SMNVEV in the germline V gene (reference sequence). The CDR3 has 16 residues. This CDR3 is CASSVNQGDKNTEAFF. The CDR3 DNA follows: TGTGCCAGCAGCGTAAATCAGGGGGACAAGAACACTGAAGCTTTCTTT.

The V and J genes are TRBV7-2 and TRBJ1-4; TRBD1 aligns across 9 bases. This CDR3 has 15 amino acids. CDR1 SGHTA and CDR2 FQGNSA come from the germline V gene. Germline trimming cut 2 bases from V and 8 bases from J; bases unmatched to any gene: 6. CDR3 in amino acids: CASSLRGQGQEKLFF. CDR3 in DNA: TGTGCCAGCAGCTTAAGGGGACAGGGCCAGGAAAAACTGTTTTTT.

This clone was seen repeatedly, ten times or more. The chain links TRBV2 to TRBJ2-7; D possibly corresponds to TRBD1 (6 bases). V was clipped by 11 bases and J by 5 bases, with 22 bases between them. The CDR3 has 14 amino acids. The germline CDR1 and CDR2 sequences are SNHLY and FYNNEI. The CDR3 nucleotides are TGTGCCGGAAGGAACCGGGACAAGATGAACGAGCAGTACTTC. Translation: CAGRNRDKMNEQYF.

This chain links TRBV7-6 with TRBJ2-1, with 10 bases identical to TRBD1. The CDR3 is made up of 15 amino acids. With 5 bases clipped from V and 7 bases from J, the junction kept 8 bases outside the gene matches. CDR1 is SGHVS, CDR2 FNYEAQ, per germline. CDR3 region: CASSAADRGQNEQFF. The CDR3 bases are TGTGCCAGCAGCGCTGCAGACAGGGGGCAGAATGAGCAGTTCTTC.

V and J are TRBV19 and TRBJ2-1, with 7 bases that match TRBD2. CDR3 size: 13 residues. The trim removed 3 bases at V and 7 bases at J, leaving 3 bases unmatched. Germline loops: CDR1 LNHDA, CDR2 SQIVND (reference sequence). CDR3 nucleotides: TGTGCCAGTAGTATCTCCGGGGGGAATGAGCAGTTCTTC. Translated: CASSISGGNEQFF. The full variable domain, its missing parts supplied by reference TRBV19 and TRBJ2-1, is DGGITQSPKYLFRKEGQNVTLSCEQNLNHDAMYWYRQDPGQGLRLIYYSQIVNDFQKGDIAEGYSVSREKKESFPLTVTSAQKNPTAFYLCASSISGGNEQFFGPGTRLTVL.

The gene calls are TRBV5-1 and TRBJ2-3; a weak D match, TRBD1 (5 bases). The ends were cut back, 0 bases at V and 3 bases at J, with 11 bases in the middle. The length of the CDR3 is 15 residues. The germline V gene encodes CDR1 SGHRS and CDR2 YFSETQ. The DNA for the CDR3 is TGCGCCAGCAGCTTGGAGAGACAGAGAACAGATACGCAGTATTTT. Its protein is CASSLERQRTDTQYF.

The chain couples TRBV4-1 to TRBJ1-2, with D unresolved. CDR3 length equals 16 residues. CDR1 is MGHRA and CDR2 is YSYEKL in the germline V gene. Trimming shortened V by 4 bases and J by 0 bases, and 15 bases separated the two germline ends. CDR3 sequence (DNA): TGCGCCAGCAGCCCAGTACGGGGTGGTGCTAACTATGGCTACACCTTC. It encodes CASSPVRGGANYGYTF.

The rearrangement uses TRBV7-9 and TRBJ1-1; D unclear. Trimming stripped 5 bases from V and 2 bases from J, with 18 bases between. This CDR3 spans 16 amino acids. Germline V gene lookup returns CDR1 SEHNR and CDR2 FQNEAQ (reference sequence). The chain's CDR3 is CASSPQVGGLNTEAFF. DNA for the CDR3: TGTGCCAGCAGCCCCCAGGTCGGAGGATTAAACACTGAAGCTTTCTTT. The full variable domain, rest sourced from reference TRBV7-9 and TRBJ1-1, is DTGVSQNPRHKITKRGQNVTFRCDPISEHNRLYWYRQTLGQGPEFLTYFQNEAQLEKSRLLSDRFSAERPKGSFSTLEIQRTEQGDSAMYLCASSPQVGGLNTEAFFGQGTRLTVV.

The rearrangement joins TRBV30 to TRBJ2-3, with 7 bases that match TRBD1. Germline loops: CDR1 GTSNPN, CDR2 SVGIG (reference sequence). CDR3 size: 14 residues. V was clipped by 1 base and J by 2 bases; unmatched bases: 3. The CDR3 nucleotides are TGTGCCTGGAGTGGGGACAGCCTCACAGATACGCAGTATTTT. Its protein product is CAWSGDSLTDTQYF.

The chain recombines TRBV24-1 with TRBJ2-4, with a tentative D call TRBD1 (6 bases). The CDR3 consists of 16 residues. Germline V lookup: CDR1 KGHDR, CDR2 SFDVKD. V was clipped by 4 bases and J by 1 base, with 13 bases between them. The chain's CDR3 is CATSDHRVGAKNIQYF. The CDR3 bases are TGTGCCACCAGTGACCACAGGGTGGGGGCCAAAAACATTCAGTACTTC.

This chain joins TRBV9 and TRBJ1-1; 8 bases line up with TRBD1. This CDR3 has 13 amino acids. The V segment lost 3 bases and the J segment 12 bases; nucleotides outside the gene matches: 10. Germline V gene data show CDR1 as SGDLS and CDR2 as YYNGEE. Here the CDR3 reads CASSADLTGETFF. The CDR3 DNA reads as TGTGCCAGCAGCGCCGACCTGACAGGGGAAACTTTCTTT.

The rearrangement links TRBV10-3 to TRBJ1-1; no reliable D call. V was pared by 10 bases and J by 5 bases, with 14 bases between. Per the germline V gene, CDR1 is ENHRY and CDR2 is SYGVKD. The CDR3 covers 12 residues. CDR3 coding DNA: TGTGCCACCCTGGCGGGGAAAACTGAAGCTTTCTTT. Translating gives CATLAGKTEAFF.

The V gene is TRBV5-6, the J gene TRBJ2-1, with 8 bases aligning to TRBD2. CDR1 SGHDT and CDR2 YYEEEE come from the germline V gene. V was clipped by 4 bases and J by 6 bases; unmatched bases: 9. There are 15 residues in the CDR3. In nucleotides, the CDR3 is TGTGCCAGCAGCCCGGGGGGGTTCAAACTCAATGAGCAGTTCTTC. Translation: CASSPGGFKLNEQFF.

This clone has just a few counts. The J gene is TRBJ1-5, the V gene TRBV4-3; D uncertain. The CDR3 has 15 amino acids. The V end lost 1 base, the J end lost 1 base, and 8 bases lay between the germline ends. Germline loops: CDR1 LGHNA, CDR2 YSLEER. CDR3 residues: CASSQGPRSNQPQHF. Here the CDR3 DNA reads TGCGCCAGCAGCCAAGGTCCTCGGAGCAATCAGCCCCAGCATTTT.

The gene calls are TRBV6-5 and TRBJ1-1; D unclear. The V and J ends lost 2 bases and 6 bases respectively, with 10 bases between them. The CDR3 is made up of 13 amino acids. CDR1 is MNHEY and CDR2 is SVGAGI in the germline V gene. CDR3 bases: TGTGCCAGCAGTTACGAGGGAGGCGCTGAAGCTTTCTTT. Translated, it gives CASSYEGGAEAFF.

The rearrangement joins TRBV5-4 to TRBJ2-7; TRBD2 aligns across 8 bases. This CDR3 is built from 15 residues. Germline CDR1 reads SGHNT; CDR2 reads YYREEE (reference sequence). V lost 6 bases and J lost 2; bases outside the gene matches: 10. The CDR3 region is CASTLSQRGPYEQYF. CDR3 DNA sequence: TGTGCCAGCACCTTAAGTCAGCGGGGGCCCTACGAGCAGTACTTC.

The rearrangement links TRBV15 to TRBJ1-2; the match to TRBD1 covers 9 bases. The CDR3 contains 16 residues. Germline V gene lookup returns CDR1 LNHNV and CDR2 YYDKDF (reference sequence). V shed 1 base and J 0 bases; nucleotides not matched to a gene: 3. This CDR3 is CATSRARQGANYGYTF. The CDR3 nucleotides read TGTGCCACCAGCAGAGCGCGACAGGGGGCTAACTATGGCTACACCTTC.